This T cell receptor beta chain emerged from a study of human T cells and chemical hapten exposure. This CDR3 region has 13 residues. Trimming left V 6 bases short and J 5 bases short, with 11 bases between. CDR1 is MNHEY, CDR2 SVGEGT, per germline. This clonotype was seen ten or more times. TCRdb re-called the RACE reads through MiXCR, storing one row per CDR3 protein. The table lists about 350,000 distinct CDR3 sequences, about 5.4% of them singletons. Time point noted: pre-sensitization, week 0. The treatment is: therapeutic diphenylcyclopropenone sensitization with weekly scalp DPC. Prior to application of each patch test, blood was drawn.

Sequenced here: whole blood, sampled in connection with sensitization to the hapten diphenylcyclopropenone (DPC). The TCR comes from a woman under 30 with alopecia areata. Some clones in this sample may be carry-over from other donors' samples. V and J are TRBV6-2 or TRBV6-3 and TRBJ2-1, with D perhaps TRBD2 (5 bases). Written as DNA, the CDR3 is TGTGCCAGCAGCGTGAACGGGAACAATGAGCAGTTCTTC. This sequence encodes CASSVNGNNEQFF.